The entry below gives a single T cell receptor beta chain sequence along with its context. Its specific antigen is unknown. Base quality data are lacking; no much larger clone is found one base away. TCRbeta CDR3 regions were amplified from genomic DNA using the immunoSEQ Assay, a bias-controlled multiplex PCR. Concerning the study's data processing: Nucleated cell counts per sample were estimated from amplification of reference gene primers within the assay. Sequence reads were collapsed and filtered to measure the absolute abundance of every unique TCRbeta CDR3 rearrangement. For each sample, productive Simpson clonality was calculated by taking the square root of Simpson's diversity index across productive rearrangements. Drawn from immuneACCESS, this table holds only the in-frame rearrangements with V and J called that TCRdb kept. Clones are partly lost; checked studies trace under half to an unresolved V gene and leave the rest unexplained. The D gene and trimming were derived from the DNA, and the V and J assignments and clone size from that table. Recorded for this sample are tens of thousands of clones; more than 75% of them occurred a single time. Roughly 25% of the sample lies in the top ten.

The CDR3 spans 13 residues, from the cysteine through the phenylalanine. The entry retains the CDR3 DNA only, 39 bases that are in frame from base 1. CDR1 SGHDT and CDR2 YYEEEE are derived from the germline V gene. V lost 1 base and J lost 4 bases; the stretch between them is 8 bases long. The source of the sample is a study of blood T cell repertoires in COVID-19 (dated by TCRdb to 2019 to 2021). For context, the study as a whole: Samples from collaborators originated in the United States, Italy and Spain and spanned both the acute and convalescent phases of COVID-19. Where available, HLA class I and class II types were taken from metadata supplied by the sample provider and were not determined by assay-based typing. The sample metadata nearly always contained a de-identified subject ID, COVID-19 status, age in years and sex. The repertoires were made available in a free public database intended to serve as a resource for research on the immune response to SARS-CoV-2. The dataset comprised deeply sampled blood TCRbeta repertoires from subjects exposed to, actively infected with, or recovered from COVID-19. The samples were drawn from two sources: the first 160 participants of the ongoing ImmuneRACE study, and 950 to 1,500 subjects contributed by 6 global collaborators. The prospective study material was composed of cDNA or gDNA derived from T cells, B-cell-depleted T cells, or PBMCs. Overall study outcomes, separate from this receptor: The amount of clinical and demographic metadata varied by source and participant and was provided uncurated.

Whole blood was collected in K2EDTA tubes by collaborating institutions according to the institutions' own protocols. For TCRbeta analysis, collaborators shipped samples in one of three forms: frozen whole blood, isolated PBMCs, or DNA extracted from either of those sample types. The source material was peripheral blood. The source is a human donor in a cohort sampled during active COVID-19. The chain is made from TRBV5-6 and TRBJ1-1, with the D gene not confidently named. The sequenced DNA is TGTGCCAGCAGCTTGATTACGAGCACTGAAGCTTTCTTT. The translation is CASSLITSTEAFF.